A selection of T cell receptor beta chains follows, all from one sample in a study of blood T cells in healthy people across ages. Via MiXCR, TCRdb re-called the 5' RACE reads, giving one row per CDR3 protein. The sample holds about 1.4 million distinct CDR3 sequences, around 55% seen once. Sequenced sample: blood. These TCRs come from a man aged 18 to 29 in good health. Each CDR3 is given with its conserved first and last residue. A D gene is named only where the DNA matches it firmly. Some rows mark clone size as missing; the rest say once, few, many or name a class of expanded clone.

j_gene: TRBJ2-7
abundance: NA
d_gene: TRBD1
v_gene: TRBV19
CDR3nt: TGTGCCAGTAGTATCCGGGACAGAGACTACGAGCAGTACTTC
CDR3aa: CASSIRDRDYEQYF

j_gene: TRBJ2-7
abundance: few
d_gene: NA
v_gene: TRBV7-2
CDR3nt: TGTGCCAGCAGCCCCGCAGGGAACTCCTACGAGCAGTACTTC
CDR3aa: CASSPAGNSYEQYF

j_gene: TRBJ1-1
abundance: NA
d_gene: NA
v_gene: TRBV20-1
CDR3nt: TGCAGTGCTAACCCCCAGGGGAACACTGAAGCTTTCTTT
CDR3aa: CSANPQGNTEAFF

j_gene: TRBJ2-7
abundance: few
d_gene: TRBD2
v_gene: TRBV3-1
CDR3nt: TGTGCCAGCAGCCGCCGCCGCCTAGCGGGGTTAGGCGACGAGCAGTACTTC
CDR3aa: CASSRRRLAGLGDEQYF

j_gene: TRBJ2-2
abundance: NA
d_gene: TRBD2
v_gene: TRBV29-1
CDR3nt: TGCAGCGTTGTTGGCCTAGCGGGAGCCCCCGGGGAGCTGTTTTTT
CDR3aa: CSVVGLAGAPGELFF

j_gene: TRBJ1-2
abundance: few
d_gene: TRBD1
v_gene: TRBV12-3/TRBV12-4
CDR3nt: TGTGCCAGCACCCTCGGACAGGGCCACTATGGCTACACCTTC
CDR3aa: CASTLGQGHYGYTF

j_gene: TRBJ1-1
abundance: NA
d_gene: NA
v_gene: TRBV5-1
CDR3nt: TGCGCCAGCAGCTTAGGTGATGTGGGGGGCTCGGGCACTGAAGCTTTCTTT
CDR3aa: CASSLGDVGGSGTEAFF

j_gene: TRBJ2-4
abundance: NA
d_gene: NA
v_gene: TRBV6-5
CDR3nt: TGTGCCAGCAGTTACCGGCCGGTGGCCAAAAATATTCAGTACTTC
CDR3aa: CASSYRPVAKNIQYF

j_gene: TRBJ1-2
abundance: NA
d_gene: NA
v_gene: TRBV5-4
CDR3nt: TGTGCCAGCAGCCTGGTACAACGAGACAACTATGGCTACACCTTC
CDR3aa: CASSLVQRDNYGYTF

j_gene: TRBJ1-1
abundance: NA
d_gene: TRBD1
v_gene: TRBV29-1
CDR3nt: TGCAGCGTAGATACAGGGGGGGCTGAAGCTTTCTTT
CDR3aa: CSVDTGGAEAFF

j_gene: TRBJ2-1
abundance: NA
d_gene: NA
v_gene: TRBV20-1
CDR3nt: TGCAGTGCTACGCTCCTTGGGGACAATGAGCAGTTCTTC
CDR3aa: CSATLLGDNEQFF

j_gene: TRBJ2-7
abundance: few
d_gene: TRBD1
v_gene: TRBV6-2/TRBV6-3
CDR3nt: TGTGCCAGCAGTCAAGACGCCGGGACAGGGGGTACCTACGAGCAGTACTTC
CDR3aa: CASSQDAGTGGTYEQYF

j_gene: TRBJ1-5
abundance: few
d_gene: NA
v_gene: TRBV10-3
CDR3nt: TGTGCCATGGGGGATCAGCCCCAGCATTTT
CDR3aa: CAMGDQPQHF

j_gene: TRBJ1-1
abundance: few
d_gene: TRBD1
v_gene: TRBV13
CDR3nt: TGTGCCAGCAGCTCAGGGGACAGGGGGAACACTGAAGCTTTCTTT
CDR3aa: CASSSGDRGNTEAFF

j_gene: TRBJ2-1
abundance: NA
d_gene: NA
v_gene: TRBV10-1
CDR3nt: TGCGCCAGCAGTGATGGGTGGGAAAAAAATGAGCAGTTCTTC
CDR3aa: CASSDGWEKNEQFF

j_gene: TRBJ2-3
abundance: NA
d_gene: NA
v_gene: TRBV7-9
CDR3nt: TGTGCCAGCAGCATACAGGAAACAGATACGCAGTATTTT
CDR3aa: CASSIQETDTQYF